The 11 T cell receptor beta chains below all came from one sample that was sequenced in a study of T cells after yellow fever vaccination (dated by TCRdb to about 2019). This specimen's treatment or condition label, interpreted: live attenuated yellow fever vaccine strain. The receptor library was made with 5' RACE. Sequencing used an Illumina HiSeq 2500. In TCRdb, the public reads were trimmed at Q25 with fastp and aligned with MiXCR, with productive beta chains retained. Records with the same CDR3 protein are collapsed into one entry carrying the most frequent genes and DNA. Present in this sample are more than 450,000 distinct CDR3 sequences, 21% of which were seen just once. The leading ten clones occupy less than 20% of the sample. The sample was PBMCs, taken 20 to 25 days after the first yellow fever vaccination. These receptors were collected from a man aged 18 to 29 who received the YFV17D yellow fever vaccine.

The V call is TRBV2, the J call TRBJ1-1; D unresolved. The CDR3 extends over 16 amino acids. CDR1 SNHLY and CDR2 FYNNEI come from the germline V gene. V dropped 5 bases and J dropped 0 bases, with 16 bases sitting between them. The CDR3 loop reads CASSPQWAVMNTEAFF. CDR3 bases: TGTGCCAGCAGTCCCCAGTGGGCAGTCATGAACACTGAAGCTTTCTTT. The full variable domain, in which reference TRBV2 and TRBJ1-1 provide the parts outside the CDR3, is EPEVTQTPSHQVTQMGQEVILRCVPISNHLYFYWYRQILGQKVEFLVSFYNNEISEKSEIFDDQFSVERPDGSNFTLKIRSTKLEDSAMYFCASSPQWAVMNTEAFFGQGTRLTVV.

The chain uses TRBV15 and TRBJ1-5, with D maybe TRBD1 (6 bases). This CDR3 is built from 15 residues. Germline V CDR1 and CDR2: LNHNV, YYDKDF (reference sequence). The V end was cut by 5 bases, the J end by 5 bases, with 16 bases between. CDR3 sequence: CATSGGRGPDQPQHF. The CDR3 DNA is TGTGCCACCAGCGGAGGCAGGGGTCCCGATCAGCCCCAGCATTTT.

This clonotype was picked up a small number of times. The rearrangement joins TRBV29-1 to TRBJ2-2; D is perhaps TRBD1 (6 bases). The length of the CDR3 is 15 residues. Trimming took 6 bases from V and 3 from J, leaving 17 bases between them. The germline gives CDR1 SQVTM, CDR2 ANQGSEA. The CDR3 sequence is CSVYSGAADTGELFF. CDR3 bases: TGCAGCGTCTACTCAGGGGCGGCGGACACCGGGGAGCTGTTTTTT.

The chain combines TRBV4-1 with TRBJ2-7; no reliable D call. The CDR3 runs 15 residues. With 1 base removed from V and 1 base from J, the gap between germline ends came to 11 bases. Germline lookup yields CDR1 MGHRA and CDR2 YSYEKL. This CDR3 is CASSQVRVGSYEQYF. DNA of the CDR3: TGCGCCAGCAGCCAAGTAAGGGTCGGGTCCTACGAGCAGTACTTC.

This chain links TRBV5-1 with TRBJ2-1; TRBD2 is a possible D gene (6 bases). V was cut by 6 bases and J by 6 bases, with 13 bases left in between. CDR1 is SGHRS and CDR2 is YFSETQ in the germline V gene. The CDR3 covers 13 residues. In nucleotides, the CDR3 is TGCGCCAGCAAGCTAGCCGGGGGCAATGAGCAGTTCTTC. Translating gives CASKLAGGNEQFF.

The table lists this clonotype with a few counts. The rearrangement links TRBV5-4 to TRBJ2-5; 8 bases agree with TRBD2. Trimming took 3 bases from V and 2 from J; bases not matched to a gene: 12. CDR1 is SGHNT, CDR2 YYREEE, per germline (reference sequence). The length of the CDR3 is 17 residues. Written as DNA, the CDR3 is TGTGCCAGCAGCTCAGCCCCTGCAGCGGGGGTTCAAGAGACCCAGTACTTC. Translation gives CASSSAPAAGVQETQYF.

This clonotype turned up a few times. The CDR3, as DNA: TGTGCCAGCAGCTTTGACAGCTCCACCGGGGAGCTGTTTTTT. Its translation is CASSFDSSTGELFF. This chain links TRBV7-8 with TRBJ2-2; possibly TRBD1 for D (5 bases). The germline V gene encodes CDR1 SGHVS and CDR2 FQNEAQ. The CDR3 is 14 residues long. The V end was cut by 3 bases, the J end by 4 bases, with 9 bases between. Based on the CDR3 plus reference TRBV7-8 and TRBJ2-2, the full variable domain is GAGVSQSPRYKVAKRGQDVALRCDPISGHVSLFWYQQALGQGPEFLTYFQNEAQLDKSGLPSDRFFAERPEGSVSTLKIQRTQQEDSAVYLCASSFDSSTGELFFGEGSRLTVL.

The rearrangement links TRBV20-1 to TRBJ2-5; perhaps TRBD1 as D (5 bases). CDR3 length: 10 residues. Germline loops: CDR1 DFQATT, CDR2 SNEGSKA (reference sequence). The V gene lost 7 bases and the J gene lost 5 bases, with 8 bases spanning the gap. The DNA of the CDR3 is TGCAGTGTAAACAGGGAGACCCAGTACTTC. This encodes CSVNRETQYF.

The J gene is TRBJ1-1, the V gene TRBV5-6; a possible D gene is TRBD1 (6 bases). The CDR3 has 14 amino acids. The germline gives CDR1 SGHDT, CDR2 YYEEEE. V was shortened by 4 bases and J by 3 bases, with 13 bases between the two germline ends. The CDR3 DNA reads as TGTGCCAGCAGCGTACAGGGATGGGACACTGAAGCTTTCTTT. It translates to CASSVQGWDTEAFF.

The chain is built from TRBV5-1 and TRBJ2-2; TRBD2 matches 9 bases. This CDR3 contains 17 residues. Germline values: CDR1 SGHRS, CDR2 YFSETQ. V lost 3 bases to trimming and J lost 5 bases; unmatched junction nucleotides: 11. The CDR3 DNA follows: TGCGCCAGCAGCTCTGGCGGGAGGGGCGCTCGGACCGGGGAGCTGTTTTTT. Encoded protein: CASSSGGRGARTGELFF.

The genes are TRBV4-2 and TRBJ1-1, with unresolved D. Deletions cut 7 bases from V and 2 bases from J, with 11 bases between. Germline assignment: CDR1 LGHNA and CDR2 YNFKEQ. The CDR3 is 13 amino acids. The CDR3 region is CASKRELNTEAFF. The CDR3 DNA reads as TGTGCCAGCAAAAGGGAGCTCAACACTGAAGCTTTCTTT.